Following are 17 T cell receptor beta chains from one sample sequenced in a study of beta chain features in type 1 diabetes. Expressed TCRB transcripts got sequenced, as all isolated RNA was reverse transcribed. Profiling relied on immunoSEQ multiplex PCR, and the TCRdb table lists in-frame clones only, not all of them. This sample carries around 99,000 clones, approximately 37% of them seen once, and the ten largest clones take about 0.063%. Material: stem cell memory CD4+ T cells from blood. The receptors were gathered from a young woman in good health.

The rearrangement joins TRBV7-2 to TRBJ1-2; 7 bases are shared with TRBD1. The CDR3 runs to 14 residues. Germline-derived CDR1 and CDR2 are SGHTA and FQGNSA. V dropped 5 bases and J dropped 2; count of bases not matched to a gene: 5. Here the CDR3 reads CASSVKQGNYGYTF. The CDR3 DNA sequence: TGTGCCAGCAGCGTAAAACAGGGGAACTATGGCTACACCTTC.

The V and J genes are TRBV5-4 and TRBJ2-3; TRBD2 is a possible D gene (6 bases). Germline CDR1 reads SGHNT; CDR2 reads YYREEE (reference sequence). This CDR3 region has 16 residues. Trimming cost V 4 bases and J 0 bases, with 15 bases left between them. The CDR3 region is CASSRKRATSTDTQYF. CDR3 bases: TGTGCCAGCAGCCGCAAGCGGGCGACTAGCACAGATACGCAGTATTTT.

V is TRBV4-1 and J is TRBJ2-7; D is unclear. The CDR3 runs to 13 residues. Germline V gene data show CDR1 as MGHRA and CDR2 as YSYEKL. V lost 0 bases and J 3 bases, leaving 6 bases between the germline ends. The CDR3 DNA is TGCGCCAGCAGCCAAGATTTGAGCTACGAGCAGTACTTC. Translating it yields CASSQDLSYEQYF.

CDR3 nucleotide sequence: TGTGCCAGCAGCTTAGGGCTAGCGGGAGGGCCGGGGAATGAGCAGTTCTTC. Protein sequence: CASSLGLAGGPGNEQFF. The genes are TRBV13 and TRBJ2-1, with 12 bases lining up with TRBD2. J was trimmed by 7 bases and V by 0 bases; bases with no gene match: 7. The germline V gene has CDR1 PRHDT and CDR2 FYEKMQ (reference sequence). The CDR3 is 17 amino acids.

V gene TRBV6-5 combines with J gene TRBJ2-3, with D uncertain. The V end lost 6 bases, the J end lost 0 bases, and 10 bases lay between the germline ends. The length of the CDR3 is 14 residues. Germline V gives CDR1 MNHEY, CDR2 SVGAGI. The CDR3 reads CASSLSSSTDTQYF. CDR3 nucleotides: TGTGCCAGCAGCCTAAGCTCTAGCACAGATACGCAGTATTTT.

This clone showed up just once. The rearrangement joins TRBV30 to TRBJ1-3, with TRBD1 identical over 8 bases. The CDR3 runs to 16 residues. The ends lost 4 bases at V and 0 bases at J; junction bases unmatched: 8. In germline, CDR1 is GTSNPN, CDR2 SVGIG (reference sequence). The DNA of the CDR3 is TGTGCCTGGACTGCCTTCACAGGGGGCTCTGGAAACACCATATATTTT. It codes for CAWTAFTGGSGNTIYF.

A few counts support this clone. The chain is built from TRBV7-8 and TRBJ1-3; D gene unclear. In germline, CDR1 is SGHVS, CDR2 FQNEAQ. CDR3 length: 16 residues. V lost 1 base and J lost 0, with 10 bases in between. Here the CDR3 reads CASSLVSRSSGNTIYF. The DNA for the CDR3 is TGTGCCAGCAGCTTAGTTAGCCGGAGCTCTGGAAACACCATATATTTT.

This clone was picked up a small number of times. The rearrangement links TRBV6-5 to TRBJ2-2; D perhaps matches TRBD1 (5 bases). Germline CDR1 is MNHEY and CDR2 is SVGAGI. This CDR3 is built from 16 residues. The V end lost 0 bases, the J end lost 5 bases, and 13 bases lay between the germline ends. Written as DNA, the CDR3 is TGTGCCAGCAGTTACTCGAGTCAGGGAAGAACCGGGGAGCTGTTTTTT. Amino acids: CASSYSSQGRTGELFF.

This chain links TRBV5-6 with TRBJ1-1; D is unclear. Trimming removed 1 base from V and 1 base from J, with 8 bases in between. CDR1 and CDR2 from the germline V gene are SGHDT and YYEEEE. This CDR3 spans 14 amino acids. CDR3 nucleotide sequence: TGTGCCAGCAGCTTGTTACAGCCGAACACTGAAGCTTTCTTT. It yields the protein CASSLLQPNTEAFF.

This clone came up a few times. The chain joins TRBV11-2 to TRBJ2-6; D is unclear. V gave up 5 bases and J gave up 0 bases, with 8 bases separating them. The CDR3 spans 15 residues. Per the germline V gene, CDR1 is SGHAT and CDR2 is FQNNGV. This CDR3 reads CASSPENSGANVLTF. The CDR3 DNA sequence: TGTGCCAGCAGCCCCGAGAACTCTGGGGCCAACGTCCTGACTTTC.

This clone turned up a few times. V gene TRBV5-4 combines with J gene TRBJ1-4; perhaps TRBD1 as D (6 bases). Germline CDR1 reads SGHNT; CDR2 reads YYREEE (reference sequence). The length of the CDR3 is 15 residues. The V gene lost 3 bases and the J gene lost 5 bases, with 14 bases spanning the gap. The CDR3 region has the DNA TGTGCCAGCAGCTCAGGACAGAGTCGGAATGAAAAACTGTTTTTT. Translating it yields CASSSGQSRNEKLFF.

Only a few counts were recorded for this clone. This chain links TRBV10-3 with TRBJ1-2, with no clear D. The CDR3 is 12 amino acids. Germline loops: CDR1 ENHRY, CDR2 SYGVKD. V lost 0 bases to trimming and J lost 7 bases, with 6 bases between them. The CDR3 is CAISESGPGYTF. DNA of the CDR3: TGTGCCATCAGTGAGTCTGGGCCTGGCTACACCTTC.

Points on this clone: Distinct nucleotide sequences in the sample also encode this CDR3. This chain joins TRBV7-9 and TRBJ1-2, with D hard to call. The germline CDR1 and CDR2 sequences are SEHNR and FQNEAQ (reference sequence). V was trimmed by 2 bases and J by 7 bases, leaving 5 bases between them. The CDR3 loop spans 11 amino acids. The CDR3 bases are TGTGCCAGCAGCTTACTCGGTGGCTACACCTTC. Protein: CASSLLGGYTF.

This clone showed up just a few times. The genes are TRBV28 and TRBJ2-7, with a weak D call TRBD1 (5 bases). CDR3 size: 13 residues. The V end lost 5 bases, the J end lost 2 bases, and 10 bases lay between the germline ends. The germline V gene has CDR1 MDHEN and CDR2 SYDVKM. In nucleotides, the CDR3 is TGTGCCAGCAGTCACCTGGGGCCCTACGAGCAGTACTTC. Its translation: CASSHLGPYEQYF.

This chain uses TRBV19 with TRBJ1-2; D call uncertain. The CDR3 length is 14 residues. V gave up 4 bases and J gave up 1 base, with 10 bases separating them. Looked up from germline, CDR1 is LNHDA and CDR2 is SQIVND (reference sequence). CDR3 loop: CASSNLRDNYGYTF. The DNA of the CDR3 is TGTGCCAGTAGTAATTTACGGGATAACTATGGCTACACCTTC. Filled out from reference TRBV19 and TRBJ1-2, the complete variable domain reads DGGITQSPKYLFRKEGQNVTLSCEQNLNHDAMYWYRQDPGQGLRLIYYSQIVNDFQKGDIAEGYSVSREKKESFPLTVTSAQKNPTAFYLCASSNLRDNYGYTFGSGTRLTVV.

The chain has TRBV4-1 and TRBJ2-3, with 10 bases fitting TRBD2. CDR3 length: 20 residues. Germline assignment: CDR1 MGHRA and CDR2 YSYEKL. Trimming took 4 bases from V and 3 from J; bases not matched to a gene: 19. The CDR3 region is CASSLHGLAGVMGGTDTQYF. The CDR3 bases are TGCGCCAGCAGCCTCCACGGGCTAGCGGGAGTAATGGGCGGGACAGATACGCAGTATTTT.

This clone was counted once. The CDR3: CASSQDPSPLHF. In nucleotides, the CDR3 is TGTGCCAGCAGCCAAGATCCATCACCCCTCCACTTT. V and J are TRBV4-2 and TRBJ1-6, with unresolved D. This CDR3 is built from 12 residues. V was pared by 0 bases and J by 10 bases, with 4 bases between. CDR1 and CDR2 from the germline V gene are LGHNA and YNFKEQ.